The 6 T cell receptor beta chains given below trace back to one sample, sequenced in a study of blood T cell repertoires in COVID-19. Using immunoSEQ multiplex PCR, the repertoire was profiled, and TCRdb retains in-frame clones only, with some absent. This table holds 85,000 to 100,000 clones, over 75% found once. The sample consisted of peripheral blood. The receptor source for this set is a man aged 55 to 70 with acute or convalescent COVID-19.

The chain is built from TRBV18 and TRBJ2-2, with 10 nucleotides matching TRBD2. V lost 5 bases, J lost 4 bases, and 4 bases stayed unmatched. CDR3 length equals 15 residues. Germline assignment: CDR1 KGHSH and CDR2 LQKENI. The CDR3 is CASSKGLATTGELFF. The CDR3 DNA is TGTGCCAGCTCAAAGGGACTAGCGACCACCGGGGAGCTGTTTTTT.

V and J are TRBV5-6 and TRBJ1-6; 8 bases map to TRBD1. Germline V gene lookup returns CDR1 SGHDT and CDR2 YYEEEE. Trimming took 5 bases from V and 6 from J; bases not matched to a gene: 4. The CDR3 has 14 amino acids. CDR3 coding DNA: TGTGCCAGCAGACCCGGACAGGGTAATTCACCCCTCCACTTT. Encoded protein: CASRPGQGNSPLHF.

The gene calls are TRBV5-6 and TRBJ1-1; 7 bases fit TRBD1. The V and J ends lost 4 bases and 8 bases, in that order; junction bases with no gene match: 8. The CDR3 is 13 residues long. CDR1 is SGHDT and CDR2 is YYEEEE in the germline V gene. CDR3 region: CASSLSLRGEAFF. The CDR3 nucleotides read TGTGCCAGCAGCCTAAGCCTCAGGGGGGAAGCTTTCTTT.

This sequence joins TRBV4-3 and TRBJ1-1, with TRBD1 matching 8 bases. The CDR3 spans 14 residues. Germline loops: CDR1 LGHNA, CDR2 YSLEER. After removal of 4 bases from V and 4 bases from J, the junction contained 5 bases not matched to a gene. The CDR3 DNA follows: TGCGCCAGCAGCCCGCTCAGGGGGCGCACTGAAGCTTTCTTT. Residues: CASSPLRGRTEAFF.

This chain links TRBV4-2 with TRBJ1-4; D might be TRBD1 (5 bases). Germline lookup yields CDR1 LGHNA and CDR2 YNFKEQ. The length of the CDR3 is 17 residues. Trimming cost V 4 bases and J 0 bases, with 15 bases left between them. The CDR3 DNA reads as TGTGCCAGCAGCCTAACGACCGGAGGGGCAACTAATGAAAAACTGTTTTTT. This encodes CASSLTTGGATNEKLFF.

The V and J genes are TRBV7-6 and TRBJ2-3; 12 bases fit TRBD2. The CDR3 runs to 16 residues. Germline-derived CDR1 and CDR2 are SGHVS and FNYEAQ. V shed 7 bases and J 3 bases; nucleotides not matched to a gene: 8. The CDR3, as DNA: TGTGCCAGCACCCCTAGCGGGAGGGCCGAGACAGATACGCAGTATTTT. Amino acid sequence: CASTPSGRAETDTQYF.